A single T cell receptor (beta chain) is shown here with its context. Its antigen is still unknown. The PCR ran on 60 Vbeta and 13 Jbeta primers. Profiling relied on immunoSEQ multiplex PCR, and the TCRdb table lists in-frame clones only, not all of them. The data show roughly 130,000 clones, 75% to 90% seen once. The record originates from a study of cytomegalovirus exposure and HLA in healthy donors. Findings of the study overall: Analysis was performed later, and it showed HLA-associated TCR beta chains to be more clonally expanded than equally common others. Immune exposure information available was restricted to CMV serostatus.

The V gene lost 0 bases and the J gene lost 7 bases, with 13 bases spanning the gap. This CDR3 has 15 amino acids. CDR1 is SGHDN and CDR2 is FVKESK in the germline V gene. The sequence was obtained from a man between 35 and 55 years old in good health and CMV-seronegative. V and J are TRBV14 and TRBJ1-5; the D gene is possibly TRBD1 (6 bases). Sequenced sample: PBMCs. The CDR3 DNA reads TGTGCCAGCAGCCAAGAGGGCAGGGGTGGGCAGCCCCAGCATTTT. Residues: CASSQEGRGGQPQHF.